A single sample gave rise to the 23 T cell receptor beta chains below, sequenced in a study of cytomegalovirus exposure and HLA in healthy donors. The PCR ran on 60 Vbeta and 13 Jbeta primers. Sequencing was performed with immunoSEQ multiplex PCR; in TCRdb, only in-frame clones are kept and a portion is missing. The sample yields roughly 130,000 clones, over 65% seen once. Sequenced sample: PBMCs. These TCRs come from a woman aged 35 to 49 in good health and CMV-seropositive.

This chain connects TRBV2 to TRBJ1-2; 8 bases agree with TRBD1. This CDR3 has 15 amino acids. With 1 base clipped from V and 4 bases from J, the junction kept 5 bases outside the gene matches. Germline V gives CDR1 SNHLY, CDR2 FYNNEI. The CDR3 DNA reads TGTGCCAGCAGTGAAGGAACAGGGGGGACCTATGGCTACACCTTC. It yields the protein CASSEGTGGTYGYTF. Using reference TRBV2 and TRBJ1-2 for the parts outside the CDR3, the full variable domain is EPEVTQTPSHQVTQMGQEVILRCVPISNHLYFYWYRQILGQKVEFLVSFYNNEISEKSEIFDDQFSVERPDGSNFTLKIRSTKLEDSAMYFCASSEGTGGTYGYTFGSGTRLTVV.

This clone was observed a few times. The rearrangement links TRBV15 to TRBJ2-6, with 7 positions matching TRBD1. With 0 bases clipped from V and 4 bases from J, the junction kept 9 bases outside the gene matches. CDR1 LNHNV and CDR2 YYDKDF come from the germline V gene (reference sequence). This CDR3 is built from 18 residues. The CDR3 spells CATSRDVGGQAGANVLTF. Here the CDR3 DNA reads TGTGCCACCAGCAGAGATGTAGGGGGCCAGGCCGGGGCCAACGTCCTGACTTTC.

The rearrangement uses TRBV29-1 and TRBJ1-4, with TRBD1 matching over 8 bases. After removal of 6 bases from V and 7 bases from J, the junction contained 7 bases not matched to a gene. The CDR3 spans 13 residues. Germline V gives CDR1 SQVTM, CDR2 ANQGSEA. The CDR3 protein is CSVGQGLSEKLFF. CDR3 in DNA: TGCAGCGTAGGACAGGGTTTGAGTGAAAAACTGTTTTTT.

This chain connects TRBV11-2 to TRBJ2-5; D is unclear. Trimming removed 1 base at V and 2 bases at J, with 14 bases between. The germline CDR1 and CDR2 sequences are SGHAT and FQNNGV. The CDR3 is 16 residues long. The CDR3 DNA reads TGTGCCAGCAGCTTAGCGTTGGCAGGTGAACAAGAGACCCAGTACTTC. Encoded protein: CASSLALAGEQETQYF.

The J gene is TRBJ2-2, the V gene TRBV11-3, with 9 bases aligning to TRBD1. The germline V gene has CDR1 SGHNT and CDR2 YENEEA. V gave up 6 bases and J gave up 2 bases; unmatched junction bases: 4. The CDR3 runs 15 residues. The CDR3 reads CASSTGQGNTGELFF. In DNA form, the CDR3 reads TGTGCCAGCAGTACGGGACAGGGAAACACCGGGGAGCTGTTTTTT.

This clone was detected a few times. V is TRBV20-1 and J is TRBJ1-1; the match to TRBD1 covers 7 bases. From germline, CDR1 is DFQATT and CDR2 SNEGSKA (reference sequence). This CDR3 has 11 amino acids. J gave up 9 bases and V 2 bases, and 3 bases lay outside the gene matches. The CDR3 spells CSARSTGKAFF. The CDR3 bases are TGCAGTGCTAGATCGACAGGGAAAGCTTTCTTT.

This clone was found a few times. CDR3 loop: CAWSAGNYEQYF. As DNA, the CDR3 is TGTGCCTGGAGTGCAGGGAACTACGAGCAGTACTTC. The chain carries TRBV30 and TRBJ2-7, with D possibly TRBD1 on 5 matching bases. Per germline, CDR1 GTSNPN and CDR2 SVGIG (reference sequence). This CDR3 comprises 12 residues. V was clipped by 1 base and J by 3 bases, with 7 bases between them.

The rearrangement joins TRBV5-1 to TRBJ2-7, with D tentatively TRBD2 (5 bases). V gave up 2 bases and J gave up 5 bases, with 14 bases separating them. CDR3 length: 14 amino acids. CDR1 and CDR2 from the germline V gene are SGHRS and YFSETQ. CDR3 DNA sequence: TGCGCCAGCAGCTTATTCGGGGTAATCCACGAGCAGTACTTC. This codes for CASSLFGVIHEQYF. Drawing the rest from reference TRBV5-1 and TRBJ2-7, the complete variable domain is KAGVTQTPRYLIKTRGQQVTLSCSPISGHRSVSWYQQTPGQGLQFLFEYFSETQRNKGNFPGRFSGRQFSNSRSEMNVSTLELGDSALYLCASSLFGVIHEQYFGPGTRLTVT.

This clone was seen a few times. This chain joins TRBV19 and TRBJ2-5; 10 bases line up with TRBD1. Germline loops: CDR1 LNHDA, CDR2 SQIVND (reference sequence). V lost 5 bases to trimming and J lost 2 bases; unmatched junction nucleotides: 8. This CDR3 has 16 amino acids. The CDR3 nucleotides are TGTGCCAGTAGTTCCCGGGACAGGGGCTATCAAGAGACCCAGTACTTC. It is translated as CASSSRDRGYQETQYF.

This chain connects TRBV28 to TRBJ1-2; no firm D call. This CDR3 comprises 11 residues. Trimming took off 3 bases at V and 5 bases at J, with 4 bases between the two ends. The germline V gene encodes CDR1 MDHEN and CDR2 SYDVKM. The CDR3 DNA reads TGTGCCAGCAGTTTCAAATATGGCTACACCTTC. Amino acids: CASSFKYGYTF.

The CDR3: CAWSSGGEKLFF. In DNA, the CDR3 is TGTGCCTGGAGCTCAGGGGGTGAAAAACTGTTTTTT. The gene calls are TRBV30 and TRBJ1-4, with TRBD1 matching 7 bases. This CDR3 spans 12 amino acids. Germline V CDR1 and CDR2: GTSNPN, SVGIG (reference sequence). With 3 bases clipped from V and 7 bases from J, the junction kept 2 bases outside the gene matches.

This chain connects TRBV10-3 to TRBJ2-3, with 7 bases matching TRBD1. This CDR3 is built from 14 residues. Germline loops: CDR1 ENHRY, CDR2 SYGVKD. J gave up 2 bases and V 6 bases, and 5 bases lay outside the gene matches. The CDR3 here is CAIREGANTDTQYF. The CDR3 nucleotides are TGTGCCATCAGAGAGGGGGCAAACACAGATACGCAGTATTTT.

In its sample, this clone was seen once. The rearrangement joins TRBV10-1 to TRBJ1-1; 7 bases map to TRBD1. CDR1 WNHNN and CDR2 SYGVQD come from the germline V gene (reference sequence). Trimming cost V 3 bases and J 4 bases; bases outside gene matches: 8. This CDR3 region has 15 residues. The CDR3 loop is CASSEEGRGATEAFF. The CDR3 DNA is TGCGCCAGCAGTGAAGAGGGCAGGGGGGCCACTGAAGCTTTCTTT.

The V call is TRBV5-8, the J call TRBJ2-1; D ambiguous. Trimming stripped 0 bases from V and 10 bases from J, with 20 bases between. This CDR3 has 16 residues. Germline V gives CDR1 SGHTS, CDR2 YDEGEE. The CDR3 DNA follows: TGTGCCAGCAGCTTGGCCACGACAACCACCCCCATCGAGCAGTTCTTC. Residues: CASSLATTTTPIEQFF.

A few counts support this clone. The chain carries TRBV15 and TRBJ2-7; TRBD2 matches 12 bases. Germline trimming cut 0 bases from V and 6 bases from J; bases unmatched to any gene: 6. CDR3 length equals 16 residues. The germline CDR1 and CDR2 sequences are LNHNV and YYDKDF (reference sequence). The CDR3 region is CATSRESLAGGSEQYF. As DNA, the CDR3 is TGTGCCACCAGCAGAGAGTCGCTAGCGGGAGGGAGCGAGCAGTACTTC.

In nucleotides, the CDR3 is TGTGCCAGCAGCCCGGGACAGGGCAATCAGCCCCAGCATTTT. Amino acids: CASSPGQGNQPQHF. The V and J genes are TRBV7-9 and TRBJ1-5; 8 bases are a match to TRBD1. The CDR3 runs 14 residues. The germline CDR1 and CDR2 sequences are SEHNR and FQNEAQ (reference sequence). Unmatched junction bases numbered 2, after V lost 5 bases and J lost 2 bases.

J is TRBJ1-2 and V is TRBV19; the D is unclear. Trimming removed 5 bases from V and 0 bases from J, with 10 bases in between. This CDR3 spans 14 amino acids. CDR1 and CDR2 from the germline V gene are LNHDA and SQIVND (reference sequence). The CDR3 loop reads CASSSVFSNYGYTF. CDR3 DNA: TGTGCCAGTAGTTCGGTCTTCTCTAACTATGGCTACACCTTC. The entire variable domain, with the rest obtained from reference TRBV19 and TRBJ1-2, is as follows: DGGITQSPKYLFRKEGQNVTLSCEQNLNHDAMYWYRQDPGQGLRLIYYSQIVNDFQKGDIAEGYSVSREKKESFPLTVTSAQKNPTAFYLCASSSVFSNYGYTFGSGTRLTVV.

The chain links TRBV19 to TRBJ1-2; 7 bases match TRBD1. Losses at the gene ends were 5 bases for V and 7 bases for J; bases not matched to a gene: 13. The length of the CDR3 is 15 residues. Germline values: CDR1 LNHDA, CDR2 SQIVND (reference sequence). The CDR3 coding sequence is TGTGCCAGTAGTGCCCACTTGGACAGGTTCATTGGCTACACCTTC. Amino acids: CASSAHLDRFIGYTF.

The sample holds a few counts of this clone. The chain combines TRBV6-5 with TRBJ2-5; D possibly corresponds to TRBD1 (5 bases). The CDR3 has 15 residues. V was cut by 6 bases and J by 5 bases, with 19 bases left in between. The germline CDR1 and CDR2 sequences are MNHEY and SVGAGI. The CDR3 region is CASRMGQGNSETQYF. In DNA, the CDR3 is TGTGCCAGCAGGATGGGGCAGGGAAATTCGGAGACCCAGTACTTC.

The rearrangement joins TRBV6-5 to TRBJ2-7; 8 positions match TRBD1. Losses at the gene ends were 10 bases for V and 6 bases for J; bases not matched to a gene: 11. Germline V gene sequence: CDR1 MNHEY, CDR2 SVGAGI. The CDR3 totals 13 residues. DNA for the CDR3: TGTGCCACCAGACAGGGGCCCTCCGGCGAGCAGTACTTC. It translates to CATRQGPSGEQYF.

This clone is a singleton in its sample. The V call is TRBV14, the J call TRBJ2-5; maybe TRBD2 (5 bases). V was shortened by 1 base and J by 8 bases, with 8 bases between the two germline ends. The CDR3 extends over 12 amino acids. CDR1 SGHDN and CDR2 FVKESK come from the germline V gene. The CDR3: CASSQAGVTQYF. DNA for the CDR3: TGTGCCAGCAGCCAAGCCGGGGTCACCCAGTACTTC.

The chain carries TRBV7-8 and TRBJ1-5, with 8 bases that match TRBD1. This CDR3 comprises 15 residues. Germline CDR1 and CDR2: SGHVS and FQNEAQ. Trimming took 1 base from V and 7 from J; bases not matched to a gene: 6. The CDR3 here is CASSLDRGVRQPQHF. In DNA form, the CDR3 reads TGTGCCAGCAGCTTAGACAGGGGGGTTAGACAGCCCCAGCATTTT.

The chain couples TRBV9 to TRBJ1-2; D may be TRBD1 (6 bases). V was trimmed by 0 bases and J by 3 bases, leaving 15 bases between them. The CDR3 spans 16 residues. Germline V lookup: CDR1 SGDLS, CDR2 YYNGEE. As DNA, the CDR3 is TGTGCCAGCAGCGTAGACGACAGGAAACCTTACTATGGCTACACCTTC. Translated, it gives CASSVDDRKPYYGYTF.